This T cell receptor (beta chain) was found in a study of response to subunit inactivated influenza vaccine. Points from the study as a whole: Only a handful of new T cells, the authors suggested, are recruited with each seasonal influenza vaccination.

This clonotype was observed at least ten times. Antigen: not known. One entry per CDR3 protein results from TCRdb running MiXCR on the RT-PCR reads. The data hold approximately 700,000 distinct CDR3 sequences, with about 15% observed a single time. The V gene's germline CDR1 is MDHEN and CDR2 SYDVKM. The ends lost 4 bases at V and 2 bases at J; junction bases unmatched: 4. CDR3 length equals 15 residues. The sample here was PBMCs from blood, taken 14 to 15 days before vaccination. The source is a man aged 50 to 60 who received an inactivated influenza vaccine. The chain has TRBV28 and TRBJ2-3, with TRBD2 matching 9 bases. CDR3: CASSWLAGLTDTQYF. The CDR3 bases are TGTGCCAGCAGTTGGCTAGCGGGGCTCACAGATACGCAGTATTTT.